This TCR beta chain was identified in a study of CD8+ T cells in alopecia areata. TCR sequencing used cDNA made by reverse transcription of extracted RNA. Using immunoSEQ multiplex PCR, the repertoire was profiled, and TCRdb retains in-frame clones only, with some absent. In the table there are about 88,000 clones, around 44% of which are singletons. The treatment denotes: oral pan-JAK inhibitor, 5-10 mg twice daily. The TCR was taken from a human donor with alopecia areata. The specimen was CD8+ T cells sorted from blood, collected at week 24, from a patient treated with tofacitinib.

CDR3 protein: CASSMWGVQPQHF. In DNA, the CDR3 is TGTGCCAGTAGTATGTGGGGGGTTCAGCCCCAGCATTTT. This rearrangement joins TRBV19 to TRBJ1-5; perhaps TRBD1 as D (5 bases). Germline CDR1 and CDR2: LNHDA and SQIVND (reference sequence). Trimming removed 3 bases at V and 6 bases at J, with 9 bases between. The length of the CDR3 is 13 residues.